The clone carrying this TCR beta chain was counted once. The antigen is unknown. The data were obtained in a study of T cell clonotyping in hematopoietic cell transplantation. Study at large: Pretransplant recipient samples were taken after cytoreduction.

General observations from the study: Broader posttransplant TCR repertoire diversity was predicted by graft donor and pretransplant recipient Inverse Simpson Index values. CD4 and CD8 repertoire contributions could not be separated without sorting. At the given depth, recipient repertoires were over 95% de novo clonotypes.

Produced via immunoSEQ multiplex PCR; TCRdb's table is partial and in-frame only. Among 35,000 to 50,000 clones, around 85% were seen once, and the ten largest hold approximately 3%. Germline loops: CDR1 LGHNA, CDR2 YSLEER. This CDR3 comprises 14 residues. The ends were cut back, 0 bases at V and 8 bases at J, with 10 bases in the middle. Stated time point: recipient sample about 28 days before transplant, after cytoreduction. This chain uses TRBV4-3 with TRBJ1-4, with D uncertain. The source was peripheral blood mononuclear cells, collected before stem cell transplant. The sequence derives from a man in his 60s with acute myeloid leukemia. Some clones in this sample may be carry-over from other donors' samples. The CDR3 here is CASSQEGNWEKLFF. CDR3 DNA sequence: TGCGCCAGCAGCCAAGAAGGGAACTGGGAAAAACTGTTTTTT.